The 21 T cell receptor beta chains below all came from one sample that was sequenced in a study of early T cells in non-severe SARS-CoV-2 infection. MiXCR, run by TCRdb on the 5' RACE reads, gives a single entry per CDR3 protein. The table includes around 67,000 distinct CDR3 sequences, 11% detected once. Source material: whole blood. Every receptor here comes from an adult who was a healthcare worker with PCR-confirmed SARS-CoV-2 infection or an uninfected control (not recorded which).

The chain carries TRBV20-1 and TRBJ1-1; no clear D gene. With 0 bases removed from V and 2 bases from J, the gap between germline ends came to 10 bases. The CDR3 is 14 residues long. CDR1 is DFQATT, CDR2 SNEGSKA, per germline (reference sequence). CDR3 loop: CSAREGSLNTEAFF. CDR3 DNA sequence: TGCAGTGCTAGAGAGGGCAGCTTAAACACTGAAGCTTTCTTT.

Ten or more counts support this clonotype. The V gene is TRBV20-1, the J gene TRBJ2-4; tentatively, D is TRBD1 (5 bases). Trimming stripped 6 bases from V and 9 bases from J, with 18 bases between. Germline V lookup: CDR1 DFQATT, CDR2 SNEGSKA (reference sequence). CDR3 size: 13 residues. CDR3 nucleotides: TGCAGTGCCAGGGATGCCGATCACGGCATTCAGTACTTC. As protein: CSARDADHGIQYF.

This clonotype turned up a few times. The chain employs TRBV5-5 and TRBJ2-7; 8 bases match TRBD2. The ends lost 0 bases at V and 6 bases at J; junction bases unmatched: 8. In germline, CDR1 is SGHKS, CDR2 YYEKEE (reference sequence). The CDR3 runs to 15 residues. Here the CDR3 reads CASSLATSGSGEQYF. In nucleotides, the CDR3 is TGTGCCAGCAGCTTGGCTACCAGCGGGAGTGGCGAGCAGTACTTC.

This clonotype was recorded at least ten times. The chain combines TRBV29-1 with TRBJ1-2; D unresolved. Germline V gives CDR1 SQVTM, CDR2 ANQGSEA. The CDR3 totals 9 residues. Trimming pared 7 bases from V and 8 bases from J, leaving 8 bases between. The CDR3 loop is CSDSPGYTF. CDR3 nucleotide sequence: TGCAGCGATAGTCCCGGCTACACCTTC.

This clonotype was seen at least ten times. CDR3: CSVRPLTGSSYNEQFF. The CDR3 DNA reads as TGCAGCGTTAGACCCCTGACAGGGAGCTCCTACAATGAGCAGTTCTTC. This chain joins TRBV29-1 and TRBJ2-1, with 7 nucleotides matching TRBD1. CDR3 length: 16 amino acids. The germline CDR1 and CDR2 sequences are SQVTM and ANQGSEA. The junction had 10 bases not matched to a gene; V was cut back by 5 bases and J by 0 bases.

CDR3 in DNA: TGCGCCAGCAGTGACAGCGGGCTAGAGACCCAGTACTTC. It is translated as CASSDSGLETQYF. V gene TRBV10-1 combines with J gene TRBJ2-5; TRBD2 might be the D (6 bases). This CDR3 contains 13 residues. Germline-derived CDR1 and CDR2 are WNHNN and SYGVQD (reference sequence). Trimming removed 3 bases at V and 4 bases at J, with 9 bases between.

This clonotype appeared many times. The CDR3 coding sequence is TGTGCCAGTAGTATGGGGCGTACGAACACCGGGGAGCTGTTTTTT. This sequence encodes CASSMGRTNTGELFF. The V gene is TRBV19, the J gene TRBJ2-2; D perhaps matches TRBD1 (5 bases). This CDR3 has 15 amino acids. CDR1 LNHDA and CDR2 SQIVND come from the germline V gene (reference sequence). V dropped 3 bases and J dropped 0 bases, with 8 bases sitting between them.

The genes are TRBV6-5 and TRBJ1-4; 8 positions match TRBD1. Germline V gene data show CDR1 as MNHEY and CDR2 as SVGAGI. This CDR3 is 14 amino acids long. J lost 6 bases, V lost 5 bases, and 5 bases had no gene match. CDR3 nucleotides: TGTGCCAGCAGTCCCTACAGGGGGGATGAAAAACTGTTTTTT. Protein: CASSPYRGDEKLFF.

The J gene is TRBJ2-5, the V gene TRBV18; D not certain. Germline-derived CDR1 and CDR2 are KGHSH and LQKENI. The CDR3 has 14 amino acids. Trimming took off 1 base at V and 1 base at J, with 7 bases between the two ends. The CDR3 DNA sequence: TGTGCCAGCTCACCACGGCGGCTCCAAGAGACCCAGTACTTC. Amino acid sequence: CASSPRRLQETQYF. The entire variable domain, with the rest obtained from reference TRBV18 and TRBJ2-5, is as follows: NAGVMQNPRHLVRRRGQEARLRCSPMKGHSHVYWYRQLPEEGLKFMVYLQKENIIDESGMPKERFSAEFPKEGPSILRIQQVVRGDSAAYFCASSPRRLQETQYFGPGTRLLVL.

This clonotype was found many times. The genes are TRBV20-1 and TRBJ2-1; 9 positions match TRBD1. Germline CDR1 reads DFQATT; CDR2 reads SNEGSKA (reference sequence). The CDR3 is 16 residues long. The V gene end was trimmed by 4 bases and the J gene end by 4 bases; junction bases not matched to a gene: 11. The CDR3 sequence: CSAKSRDRVMYNEQFF. The CDR3 DNA sequence: TGCAGTGCTAAAAGCCGGGACAGGGTAATGTACAATGAGCAGTTCTTC.

V usage is TRBV7-8 and J usage is TRBJ1-6; D is possibly TRBD1 (6 bases). V was trimmed by 5 bases and J by 6 bases, leaving 14 bases between them. In germline, CDR1 is SGHVS, CDR2 FQNEAQ. The CDR3 loop spans 15 amino acids. The CDR3 region has the DNA TGTGCCAGCAGCCCCCCGACAGGATTTAATTCACCCCTCCACTTT. Protein product: CASSPPTGFNSPLHF.

This clonotype showed up just a few times. This chain links TRBV5-6 with TRBJ2-5, with 12 bases fitting TRBD1. This CDR3 comprises 16 residues. Germline assignment: CDR1 SGHDT and CDR2 YYEEEE. V shed 3 bases and J 4 bases; nucleotides not matched to a gene: 7. This CDR3 reads CASSSGDRGLRETQYF. As DNA, the CDR3 is TGTGCCAGCAGCTCCGGGGACAGGGGGCTACGAGAGACCCAGTACTTC. The full variable domain, its missing parts supplied by reference TRBV5-6 and TRBJ2-5, is DAGVTQSPTHLIKTRGQQVTLRCSPKSGHDTVSWYQQALGQGPQFIFQYYEEEERQRGNFPDRFSGHQFPNYSSELNVNALLLGDSALYLCASSSGDRGLRETQYFGPGTRLLVL.

The V and J genes are TRBV12-3 or TRBV12-4 and TRBJ1-4, with 9 bases lining up with TRBD1. The CDR3 sequence is 16 residues long. Trimming at V came to 5 bases and at J to 8 bases, leaving 12 bases not matched to a gene. This CDR3 is CASSLVNRDREEKLFF. The CDR3 region has the DNA TGTGCCAGCAGTCTCGTAAACCGGGACAGGGAAGAAAAACTGTTTTTT.

The table lists this clonotype with a few counts. The chain carries TRBV29-1 and TRBJ2-6; the D gene could be TRBD1 or TRBD2 (6 bases each). The germline V gene encodes CDR1 SQVTM and CDR2 ANQGSEA. V shed 6 bases and J shed 6 bases, with 15 bases lying between them. The CDR3 runs to 14 residues. CDR3 in DNA: TGCAGCGTGTTACAGGGAGGCGAGGCCAACGTCCTGACTTTC. It translates to CSVLQGGEANVLTF.

V is TRBV12-3 or TRBV12-4 and J is TRBJ2-3; 8 bases line up with TRBD2. The ends lost 10 bases at V and 2 bases at J; junction bases unmatched: 11. The CDR3 runs to 15 residues. For the CDR3, the DNA is TGTGCCACCCGGCGGGGGGCCCCCTCCACAGATACGCAGTATTTT. This codes for CATRRGAPSTDTQYF.

This sequence joins TRBV7-9 and TRBJ2-7; perhaps TRBD2 as D (5 bases). V shed 2 bases and J shed 2 bases, with 7 bases lying between them. This CDR3 is built from 13 residues. CDR1 SEHNR and CDR2 FQNEAQ come from the germline V gene (reference sequence). The CDR3, as DNA: TGTGCCAGCAGCTTAAGGGAGACCTACGAGCAGTACTTC. As protein: CASSLRETYEQYF.

This clonotype rates as medium-sized. J is TRBJ2-3 and V is TRBV7-2, with TRBD2 identical over 11 bases. Germline values: CDR1 SGHTA, CDR2 FQGNSA. CDR3 length equals 18 residues. V was pared by 6 bases and J by 6 bases, with 17 bases of the junction left unmatched. The CDR3 is CASSPRGTSGSILDTQYF. DNA for the CDR3: TGTGCCAGCAGTCCTCGTGGGACTAGCGGATCCATCCTGGATACGCAGTATTTT.

The genes are TRBV7-9 and TRBJ1-5, with no clear D. Germline V gene lookup returns CDR1 SEHNR and CDR2 FQNEAQ (reference sequence). The length of the CDR3 is 13 residues. Trimming pared 2 bases from V and 3 bases from J, leaving 5 bases between. The CDR3 region has the DNA TGTGCCAGCAGCTTATTAGACAATCAGCCCCAGCATTTT. It encodes CASSLLDNQPQHF.

This clonotype was recorded at least ten times. The rearrangement links TRBV12-3 or TRBV12-4 to TRBJ1-5; TRBD1 might be the D (6 bases). This CDR3 comprises 13 residues. Trimming took 2 bases from V and 5 from J, leaving 7 bases between them. The CDR3 loop reads CASSLSGDQPQHF. CDR3 nucleotide sequence: TGTGCCAGCAGTTTATCAGGGGATCAGCCCCAGCATTTT.

This clonotype has a count of ten or more. The chain couples TRBV3-1 to TRBJ2-3; 9 nucleotides agree with TRBD2. The CDR3 loop spans 15 amino acids. Unmatched junction bases numbered 7, after V lost 4 bases and J lost 5 bases. CDR1 is LGHDT, CDR2 YNNKEL, per germline (reference sequence). CDR3 protein: CASSRLAGLGDTQYF. The CDR3 bases are TGTGCCAGCAGCCGCCTAGCGGGATTAGGAGATACGCAGTATTTT.

This clonotype was recorded many times. The V and J genes are TRBV6-6 and TRBJ1-2; D possibly corresponds to TRBD1 (5 bases). The germline V gene has CDR1 MNHNY and CDR2 SVGAGI (reference sequence). With 4 bases removed from V and 5 bases from J, the gap between germline ends came to 20 bases. This CDR3 spans 16 amino acids. Here the CDR3 DNA reads TGTGCCAGCAGTTCCCGGGACTCCACCGGTTTATATGGCTACACCTTC. Amino acid sequence: CASSSRDSTGLYGYTF.